These T cell receptor beta chains were read from a single sample in a study of regulatory T cells in long-lasting Graves disease. TCRdb used MiXCR to reprocess the multiplex PCR reads, holding one entry per CDR3 protein. The repertoire consists of about 530,000 distinct CDR3 sequences, with about 16% occurring once and the leading ten covering roughly 25%. These data also featured in a second study, about T cells in Graves' hyperthyroidism and ophthalmopathy.

The source was peripheral blood mononuclear cells (PBMCs), collected at new diagnosis, from a patient treated with antithyroid drugs. The receptor set was obtained from a middle-aged woman with Graves disease. Each CDR3 is given with its conserved first and last residue. D genes are given only for firm matches. Clone size is not always given. Where it is, it says once, few, many or a class for expanded clones.

cdr3_nt cdr3_aa d_call j_call v_call clone_size cdr3_length
TGTGCCAGCAGCGTGGCGACTAGCGGGGTAAATGAGCAGTTCTTC CASSVATSGVNEQFF TRBD2 TRBJ2-1 TRBV7-6 many 15
TGTGCCAGCATAACCGGGGGGGGAAATCAGCCCCAGCATTTT CASITGGGNQPQHF NA TRBJ1-5 TRBV28 few 14
TGTGCCAGCAGTTTATCTGGCAGCTATGGCTACACCTTC CASSLSGSYGYTF NA TRBJ1-2 TRBV27 many 13
TGCAGTGCTTCGCAGGACTCTGGAAACACCATATATTTT CSASQDSGNTIYF NA TRBJ1-3 TRBV20-1 few 13
TGCAGCGTTGAAGGATATACTGAAGCTTTCTTT CSVEGYTEAFF NA TRBJ1-1 TRBV29-1 many 11
TGTGCCAGCTCACCGTTTCAGGCGGGGTCGGAGACCCAGTACTTC CASSPFQAGSETQYF NA TRBJ2-5 TRBV18 many 15
TGTGCCAGCAGTCTTGGTGCGGGGGCGGTCACAGATACGCAGTATTTT CASSLGAGAVTDTQYF NA TRBJ2-3 TRBV5-5 few 16
TGTGCCAGCAGTTTAAGAAGGGTTATGAACACTGAAGCTTTCTTT CASSLRRVMNTEAFF NA TRBJ1-1 TRBV12-3/TRBV12-4 few 15
TGTGCCAGCAGCCTGGCCCTAGGACAGGGTGTCACCTACGAGCAGTACTTC CASSLALGQGVTYEQYF TRBD1 TRBJ2-7 TRBV6-1 many 17
TGTGCCAGCAGACACTCCGGGACAGGTTATGGCTACACCTTC CASRHSGTGYGYTF TRBD1 TRBJ1-2 TRBV6-2/TRBV6-3 few 14
TGCGCCAGCAGGCTCAACTCCCAGGAGACGCAGTATTTT CASRLNSQETQYF NA TRBJ2-3 TRBV5-1 NA 13
TGTGCCAGCAGTGACTTACTTACCTACGAGCAGTACTTC CASSDLLTYEQYF NA TRBJ2-7 TRBV6-1 many 13
TGTGCCAGCAGCTTAGGCTCGTTCAGAGGGAACTATGGCTACACCTTC CASSLGSFRGNYGYTF NA TRBJ1-2 TRBV13 many 16
TGCAGTGCTTGGGGACAGGGGGCGGCTGGCAATCAGCCCCAGCATTTT CSAWGQGAAGNQPQHF TRBD1 TRBJ1-5 TRBV20-1 few 16
TGTGCCAGCAGCTCCCGCTCGGGACAGGGTGTCTACGAGCAGTACTTC CASSSRSGQGVYEQYF TRBD1 TRBJ2-7 TRBV7-9 few 16
TGTGCCAGCAACCAGGGGGTGACGAACTATGGCTACACCTTC CASNQGVTNYGYTF TRBD1 TRBJ1-2 TRBV6-1 many 14
TGTGCCAGCAGGAGATCTGCGTGGGAACCACTCGGGGAGCAGTACTTC CASRRSAWEPLGEQYF NA TRBJ2-7 TRBV28 many 16
TGTGCCAGCAGTTTATGGGGACCTTGGACGGAAGGCTCCTATAATTCACCCCTCCACTTT CASSLWGPWTEGSYNSPLHF NA TRBJ1-6 TRBV27 NA 20
TGTGCCAGCTCACCACCCGAAGGTGTCACCCTCCACTTT CASSPPEGVTLHF NA TRBJ1-6 TRBV18 many 13
TGTGCCAGCAGTGAAGTCGATACGCAGTATTTT CASSEVDTQYF NA TRBJ2-3 TRBV2 many 11
TGCAGTGCTAGAGATCTCAGTCCCTACGAGCAGTACTTC CSARDLSPYEQYF NA TRBJ2-7 TRBV20-1 NA 13
TGTGCCAGCAGCTTAGATGGGGCGAACACCGGGGAGCTGTTTTTT CASSLDGANTGELFF NA TRBJ2-2 TRBV12-3/TRBV12-4 many 15
TGTGCCAGCAGCCAAGTAGCGGGGAGTCAGCCCCAGCATTTT CASSQVAGSQPQHF NA TRBJ1-5 TRBV3-1 few 14
TGCAGTGCCTTCGGGACAGGGTCGGGGACTGAAGCTTTCTTT CSAFGTGSGTEAFF TRBD1 TRBJ1-1 TRBV20-1 NA 14
TGTGCCAGCATCTCCGGGGGGACCTCCTCCTACGAGCAGTACTTC CASISGGTSSYEQYF TRBD2 TRBJ2-7 TRBV28 many 15
TGTGCCAGCAGTTACAGCATGACTAGCGGGGGGGCGGAGTATTTT CASSYSMTSGGAEYF TRBD2 TRBJ2-3 TRBV6-5 few 15
TGTGCCAGCAGTTACTCGAATAGCGGGGGGCCCGGAGGGTCCAAAAACATTCAGTACTTC CASSYSNSGGPGGSKNIQYF TRBD2 TRBJ2-4 TRBV6-5 NA 20
TGTGCCAGCAGTGAGCCCTTTCAAGGAAACACCATATATTTT CASSEPFQGNTIYF NA TRBJ1-3 TRBV6-1 few 14
TGCAGTGCTAGAGATAAAACTAGCGGGGGGCCTGGGGCCAACGTCCTGACTTTC CSARDKTSGGPGANVLTF TRBD2 TRBJ2-6 TRBV20-1 NA 18
TGTGCCAGCAGCTTGGGGGACAGGGGGATCACAGATACGCAGTATTTT CASSLGDRGITDTQYF TRBD1 TRBJ2-3 TRBV5-4 many 16
TGTGCCAGCAGCTTTAATGGCGGGGGGCGGGCCGAGCAGTACTTC CASSFNGGGRAEQYF TRBD2 TRBJ2-7 TRBV7-2 NA 15
TGTGCCAGCAGCTTAGGCTGGGGGGGTAACTACGAGCAGTACTTC CASSLGWGGNYEQYF TRBD2 TRBJ2-7 TRBV7-6 few 15
TGCAGTGGACAGGGTAACACAGATACGCAGTATTTT CSGQGNTDTQYF TRBD1 TRBJ2-3 TRBV20-1 many 12
TGTGCCAGCAGCGGGGGACTAGCGGGGAGCTCCTACGAGCAGTACTTC CASSGGLAGSSYEQYF TRBD2 TRBJ2-7 TRBV9 NA 16
TGCAGTGCTAGGGTCTGGTCAGGGGAGACCCAGTACTTC CSARVWSGETQYF NA TRBJ2-5 TRBV20-1 many 13
TGTGCCAGTAGTATCGACGGGGGCGCCCCGAACACTGAAGCTTTCTTT CASSIDGGAPNTEAFF NA TRBJ1-1 TRBV19 many 16
TGTGCCAGCAGTTACCCGCCGGGGGTTGGGCAGCCCCAGCATTTT CASSYPPGVGQPQHF NA TRBJ1-5 TRBV6-2/TRBV6-3 many 15
TGTGCCAGCAGTTACGGTGCGGGGGAGACAGATACGCAGTATTTT CASSYGAGETDTQYF TRBD2 TRBJ2-3 TRBV6-5 many 15
TGTGCCACCAGTGAGGGGTACACTGAAGCTTTCTTT CATSEGYTEAFF NA TRBJ1-1 TRBV24-1 many 12
TGTGCCAGCACCCGGACCACGAACACTGAAGCTTTCTTT CASTRTTNTEAFF NA TRBJ1-1 TRBV11-3 NA 13
TGTGCCAGCAGGGAAGCGGGGGGGCCTTTTAATGAGCAGTTCTTC CASREAGGPFNEQFF TRBD2 TRBJ2-1 TRBV6-2/TRBV6-3 NA 15
TGTGCTAGTGGCTGGGATACGAGCTCTGGAAACACCATATATTTT CASGWDTSSGNTIYF NA TRBJ1-3 TRBV12-5 few 15
TGCGCCAGCAGCTTACAGGGGGCTTCAGATGGCTACACCTTC CASSLQGASDGYTF TRBD1 TRBJ1-2 TRBV5-1 few 14
TGCAGTGCTAGTAGTCGGACAGGGGACTATGGCTACACCTTC CSASSRTGDYGYTF TRBD1 TRBJ1-2 TRBV20-1 few 14
TGTGCCAGCAGTGGACAGGGGATGAAGACCCAGTACTTC CASSGQGMKTQYF TRBD1 TRBJ2-5 TRBV7-2 many 13
TGCAGCGTCCCAGCCGGGGAGGGCAATCAGCCCCAGCATTTT CSVPAGEGNQPQHF NA TRBJ1-5 TRBV29-1 few 14
TGTGCCAGCAGGGAGCGGGGGACGTCCACTGAAGCTTTCTTT CASRERGTSTEAFF NA TRBJ1-1 TRBV12-3/TRBV12-4 many 14
TGTGCCAGCAGCTTTCTTACAGGGGACCACTACAATGAGCAGTTCTTC CASSFLTGDHYNEQFF TRBD1 TRBJ2-1 TRBV7-6 many 16